These 6 T cell receptor beta chains came from one sample sequenced in a study of T cell changes during pregnancy in multiple sclerosis (dated by TCRdb to about 2019). Library method: the immunoSEQ multiplex PCR assay. As stored in TCRdb, this immuneACCESS dataset retains in-frame rearrangements with V and J assigned. A fraction of the clones does not appear; measured against another copy, unresolved V genes explain less than half of the discrepancy, and the remainder lacks a known reason. The sample table lists under 40,000 clones, 75% to 95% of them with a count of one. In total, the top ten clones hold roughly a tenth of the sample. Here the sequenced sample was CD8+ T cells from peripheral blood mononuclear cells, taken before pregnancy. The receptor set was obtained from a female donor with multiple sclerosis, enrolled in a pregnancy study.

The chain couples TRBV4-3 to TRBJ2-1; the match to TRBD2 covers 7 bases. This CDR3 is built from 16 residues. Germline CDR1 reads LGHNA; CDR2 reads YSLEER. Trimming removed 0 bases from V and 2 bases from J; junction bases left unmatched: 4. CDR3 region: CASSQDGLGTYNEQFF. The DNA for the CDR3 is TGCGCCAGCAGCCAAGATGGACTAGGGACCTACAATGAGCAGTTCTTC.

The chain employs TRBV4-2 and TRBJ1-2; possible D gene TRBD1, 6 bases. The CDR3 extends over 16 amino acids. Per the germline V gene, CDR1 is LGHNA and CDR2 is YNFKEQ. The V and J ends lost 0 bases and 7 bases respectively, with 18 bases between them. CDR3 nucleotide sequence: TGTGCCAGCAGCCAAGATCGAACAGGGTCCCGTCTTGGCTACACCTTC. Protein sequence: CASSQDRTGSRLGYTF.

In this sample, this clone turned up once. The gene calls are TRBV5-1 and TRBJ2-1; 9 nucleotides align to TRBD2. Germline loops: CDR1 SGHRS, CDR2 YFSETQ. V shed 3 bases and J 2 bases; nucleotides not matched to a gene: 15. CDR3 length equals 19 residues. Written as DNA, the CDR3 is TGCGCCAGCAGCTCGGGACTAGCAGGTGTGGGGCTGCCCTACAATGAGCAGTTCTTC. Its translation: CASSSGLAGVGLPYNEQFF.

J is TRBJ1-2 and V is TRBV7-3; D gene uncertain. Germline-derived CDR1 and CDR2 are SGHTA and FQGTGA. V was trimmed by 5 bases and J by 10 bases, leaving 17 bases between them. The CDR3 runs 13 residues. The CDR3 bases are TGTGCCAGCAGCCCTCTTACGAGAGGCCCCTACACCTTC. It encodes CASSPLTRGPYTF.

The chain links TRBV4-3 to TRBJ2-5, with TRBD1 matching 9 bases. The germline gives CDR1 LGHNA, CDR2 YSLEER. V lost 3 bases and J lost 5; bases outside the gene matches: 4. The CDR3 runs to 14 residues. The CDR3 is CASSQYRGLETQYF. The CDR3 nucleotides are TGCGCCAGCAGCCAGTACAGGGGGCTGGAGACCCAGTACTTC.

V and J are TRBV4-1 and TRBJ2-7; maybe TRBD1 (6 bases). V shed 0 bases and J shed 2 bases, with 14 bases lying between them. There are 16 residues in the CDR3. Germline V gene data show CDR1 as MGHRA and CDR2 as YSYEKL. CDR3 sequence: CASSQDLTGSTYEQYF. The CDR3 bases are TGCGCCAGCAGCCAAGATTTGACAGGTTCAACCTACGAGCAGTACTTC.